The following is a T cell receptor (beta chain) sequence with its context. Its target is unknown. Once extracted for a subset, genomic DNA was divided evenly among several immunoSEQ plates. Method: immunoSEQ multiplex PCR; TCRdb's copy keeps in-frame clones and lacks some. The sample carries about 380,000 clones, approximately 97% recorded once. The sample originates from a study of shared clonotypes between healthy human individuals. There were only Caucasian adults among the donors, and all lived in Nashville, Tennessee. The CDR3 loop spans 16 amino acids. Trimming removed 2 bases from V and 4 bases from J, with 17 bases in between. Germline V gene data show CDR1 as MNHEY and CDR2 as SVGAGI. Study conclusions and caveats: Generation probabilities were higher for clonotypes shared across all four sorted-subset donors than for unshared ones.

Sample: memory CD8+ T cells sorted from blood. Subset defined: CD45RO+ cells pooled with CCR7-negative TemRA cells. The genes are TRBV6-5 and TRBJ1-2; D is ambiguous. The TCR sequence derives from a man aged 25-40 years in good health. The CDR3 coding sequence is TGTGCCAGCAGTTACGGACCACCCCCGGGCGGCTATGGCTACACCTTC. Encoded protein: CASSYGPPPGGYGYTF.